The 8 T cell receptor beta chains presented below share a single source sample, sequenced in a study of PD-L1 blockade in urothelial cancer. TCRdb keeps only in-frame clones here, not all; method: immunoSEQ multiplex PCR. This sample yields about 95,000 clones, of which 80% to 90% are seen a single time; roughly 2% belongs to the top ten. Time point noted: pretreatment peripheral blood. The sample consisted of PBMCs, taken around atezolizumab (anti-PD-L1) treatment. The origin of the receptors is a man aged 55 to 70 with urothelial cancer.

The J gene is TRBJ1-1, the V gene TRBV6-5; the match to TRBD1 covers 8 bases. Germline CDR1 reads MNHEY; CDR2 reads SVGAGI. CDR3 length: 15 residues. V shed 4 bases, J shed 5 bases, and the junction held 9 bases outside the gene matches. The CDR3 sequence is CASSSPGQARTEAFF. CDR3 DNA sequence: TGTGCCAGCAGTTCCCCGGGACAGGCGAGGACTGAAGCTTTCTTT.

The chain combines TRBV7-6 with TRBJ2-7; D gene ambiguous. V dropped 2 bases and J dropped 5 bases, with 13 bases sitting between them. CDR1 and CDR2 from the germline V gene are SGHVS and FNYEAQ. This CDR3 is 14 amino acids long. The CDR3 nucleotides are TGTGCCAGCAGCTTATTGGCAGGCCCCCACGAGCAGTACTTC. This sequence encodes CASSLLAGPHEQYF.

V and J are TRBV9 and TRBJ1-1; 8 nucleotides agree with TRBD1. Per germline, CDR1 SGDLS and CDR2 YYNGEE. With 3 bases clipped from V and 1 base from J, the junction kept 5 bases outside the gene matches. This CDR3 is 15 amino acids long. CDR3 residues: CASSGAGTGNTEAFF. DNA of the CDR3: TGTGCCAGCAGCGGCGCCGGGACAGGGAACACTGAAGCTTTCTTT.

The gene calls are TRBV5-1 and TRBJ1-1, with D unclear. The ends were cut back, 0 bases at V and 2 bases at J, with 11 bases in the middle. This CDR3 comprises 15 residues. CDR1 is SGHRS, CDR2 YFSETQ, per germline. CDR3 DNA sequence: TGCGCCAGCAGCTTGGCCGGAGAGGTAAACACTGAAGCTTTCTTT. It yields the protein CASSLAGEVNTEAFF.

This clone was observed a handful of times. The chain has TRBV15 and TRBJ1-5, with D uncertain. V was pared by 1 base and J by 9 bases, with 4 bases between. CDR3 length: 11 amino acids. Germline CDR1 is LNHNV and CDR2 is YYDKDF (reference sequence). The CDR3 sequence: CATSRGGPQHF. The DNA of the CDR3 is TGTGCCACCAGCAGAGGCGGGCCCCAGCATTTT.

The chain has TRBV7-8 and TRBJ1-5; D is undetermined. This CDR3 has 14 residues. Trimming cost V 6 bases and J 9 bases, with 18 bases left between them. Per the germline V gene, CDR1 is SGHVS and CDR2 is FQNEAQ. DNA for the CDR3: TGTGCCAGCAGTGCGGTAAGGCTGAGGCCGCCCCAGCATTTT. It yields the protein CASSAVRLRPPQHF.

This clone was picked up one time. The V gene is TRBV9, the J gene TRBJ2-3, with TRBD1 matching 7 bases. Germline lookup yields CDR1 SGDLS and CDR2 YYNGEE. The ends lost 4 bases at V and 2 bases at J; junction bases unmatched: 13. This CDR3 has 17 residues. This CDR3 reads CASSPLVGQEYTDTQYF. In DNA, the CDR3 is TGTGCCAGCAGCCCCCTAGTAGGACAGGAGTACACAGATACGCAGTATTTT.

The chain carries TRBV7-3 and TRBJ1-2; 12 positions agree with TRBD1. The CDR3 is 14 amino acids. Germline-derived CDR1 and CDR2 are SGHTA and FQGTGA. After removal of 6 bases from V and 8 bases from J, the junction contained 7 bases not matched to a gene. This chain's CDR3 is CASSPGQGARGYTF. DNA for the CDR3: TGTGCCAGCAGTCCGGGACAGGGGGCTCGGGGCTACACCTTC.